The 15 T cell receptor beta chains reported below all come from one sample, sequenced in a study of blood T cells in healthy people across ages. Alongside a J-beta primer mix, a sample-barcoded 5' primer served in a second PCR lasting roughly 7 to 11 cycles. MiXCR, run by TCRdb on the 5' RACE reads, gives a single entry per CDR3 protein. The sample lists more than 1,400,000 distinct CDR3 sequences, 40% to 50% occurring once. The specimen was blood. These receptors came from a woman aged 18-35 years in good health.

The V gene is TRBV12-3 or TRBV12-4, the J gene TRBJ2-3; 10 bases map to TRBD2. The CDR3 runs to 15 residues. V trimming: 6 bases; J trimming: 6 bases; junction bases outside the gene matches: 9. As DNA, the CDR3 is TGTGCCAGCAGAGCCCCTAGCGGGAGTGTCGATACGCAGTATTTT. As protein: CASRAPSGSVDTQYF.

The chain recombines TRBV5-6 with TRBJ2-1, with TRBD2 matching over 12 bases. The CDR3 loop spans 19 amino acids. The V gene's germline CDR1 is SGHDT and CDR2 YYEEEE. J was trimmed by 0 bases and V by 3 bases; bases with no gene match: 10. The CDR3 DNA reads TGTGCCAGCAGCTCCAATCTAGCGGGAGGGAGAAGCTCCTACAATGAGCAGTTCTTC. Amino acid sequence: CASSSNLAGGRSSYNEQFF.

This clonotype was picked up many times. The chain couples TRBV11-2 to TRBJ2-1, with 13 bases lining up with TRBD2. Germline loops: CDR1 SGHAT, CDR2 FQNNGV. Unmatched junction bases numbered 2, after V lost 5 bases and J lost 4 bases. The CDR3 is made up of 15 amino acids. The CDR3 loop reads CASSRLAGGYNEQFF. Written as DNA, the CDR3 is TGTGCCAGCAGCCGACTAGCGGGGGGTTACAATGAGCAGTTCTTC. The full variable domain, completed using reference TRBV11-2 and TRBJ2-1, is EAGVAQSPRYKIIEKRQSVAFWCNPISGHATLYWYQQILGQGPKLLIQFQNNGVVDDSQLPKDRFSAERLKGVDSTLKIQPAKLEDSAVYLCASSRLAGGYNEQFFGPGTRLTVL.

This chain uses TRBV25-1 with TRBJ2-1, with 8 bases identical to TRBD2. This CDR3 has 14 amino acids. V shed 9 bases, J shed 7 bases, and the junction held 11 bases outside the gene matches. Germline CDR1 reads MGHDK; CDR2 reads SYGVNS. As DNA, the CDR3 is TGTGCCAGTGCGGGACTAGGTTCTTGGAATGAGCAGTTCTTC. This gives the protein CASAGLGSWNEQFF. Full variable domain (missing parts from reference TRBV25-1 and TRBJ2-1): EADIYQTPRYLVIGTGKKITLECSQTMGHDKMYWYQQDPGMELHLIHYSYGVNSTEKGDLSSESTVSRIRTEHFPLTLESARPSHTSQYLCASAGLGSWNEQFFGPGTRLTVL.

The chain recombines TRBV4-1 with TRBJ2-1; D might be TRBD2 (6 bases). This CDR3 has 15 residues. CDR1 and CDR2 (germline): MGHRA, YSYEKL. Trimming shortened V by 4 bases and J by 2 bases, and 12 bases separated the two germline ends. Here the CDR3 DNA reads TGCGCCAGCAGCCCGCCCACGGGAGCCTACAATGAGCAGTTCTTC. Encoded protein: CASSPPTGAYNEQFF.

The chain uses TRBV6-2 or TRBV6-3 and TRBJ1-5; no clear D. The CDR3 has 15 residues. V lost 2 bases, J lost 5 bases, and 13 bases lay in between. Looked up from germline, CDR1 is MNHEY and CDR2 is SVGEGT. The CDR3 nucleotides are TGTGCCAGCAGTTACGTATCCCGAGTCGATCAGCCCCAGCATTTT. Residues: CASSYVSRVDQPQHF.

The chain employs TRBV27 and TRBJ2-3; D is perhaps TRBD1 (6 bases). The germline V gene encodes CDR1 MNHEY and CDR2 SMNVEV (reference sequence). The CDR3 totals 16 residues. V was shortened by 2 bases and J by 2 bases, with 14 bases between the two germline ends. CDR3 sequence: CASSLGTSRTTDTQYF. The DNA of the CDR3 is TGTGCCAGCAGTTTAGGGACAAGCAGGACCACAGATACGCAGTATTTT.

V gene TRBV7-2 combines with J gene TRBJ2-3; 11 bases line up with TRBD2. The length of the CDR3 is 15 residues. V gave up 4 bases and J gave up 3 bases; unmatched junction bases: 3. Germline V gene lookup returns CDR1 SGHTA and CDR2 FQGNSA. The CDR3 reads CASSSGLAETDTQYF. The DNA of the CDR3 is TGTGCCAGCAGCTCGGGACTAGCGGAAACAGATACGCAGTATTTT.

This clonotype was picked up a small number of times. The V and J genes are TRBV28 and TRBJ1-2; D may be TRBD1 (6 bases). In germline, CDR1 is MDHEN, CDR2 SYDVKM. The CDR3 is 14 residues long. Trimming cost V 5 bases and J 5 bases, with 15 bases left between them. DNA of the CDR3: TGTGCCAGCAGTAGGGGACAAGGACGGTATGGCTACACCTTC. It translates to CASSRGQGRYGYTF.

This chain uses TRBV20-1 with TRBJ2-7; D call uncertain. Germline CDR1 DFQATT, CDR2 SNEGSKA (reference sequence). V gave up 3 bases and J gave up 7 bases, with 16 bases separating them. The CDR3 totals 13 residues. The CDR3 region has the DNA TGCAGTGCTAGGTTAGTAAACGGCAATGAGCAGTACTTC. As protein: CSARLVNGNEQYF.

V and J are TRBV25-1 and TRBJ2-5; D is uncertain. Gene TRBJ2-7 matches the end of the DNA better, so the J call may be wrong. In germline, CDR1 is MGHDK, CDR2 SYGVNS. The CDR3 is 12 amino acids. The CDR3 DNA is TGTGCCAGCAGTGGAACCCCTTCCGAGCAGTACTTC. Translating it yields CASSGTPSEQYF.

V gene TRBV5-6 combines with J gene TRBJ2-2; 7 bases align to TRBD2. Germline CDR1 reads SGHDT; CDR2 reads YYEEEE. The CDR3 sequence is 11 residues long. The J segment lost 10 bases and the V segment lost 4 bases, leaving 1 base of the junction unmatched. CDR3 coding DNA: TGTGCCAGCAGCCTAGCGGTGGAGCTGTTTTTT. This gives the protein CASSLAVELFF.

This rearrangement joins TRBV5-1 to TRBJ2-7, with TRBD1 matching over 7 bases. Germline assignment: CDR1 SGHRS and CDR2 YFSETQ. This CDR3 is built from 14 residues. The junction had 4 bases not matched to a gene; V was cut back by 2 bases and J by 2 bases. Here the CDR3 reads CASSLDGQAYEQYF. In DNA form, the CDR3 reads TGCGCCAGCAGCTTAGACGGACAGGCCTACGAGCAGTACTTC. The complete variable domain, with remaining parts taken from reference TRBV5-1 and TRBJ2-7, reads KAGVTQTPRYLIKTRGQQVTLSCSPISGHRSVSWYQQTPGQGLQFLFEYFSETQRNKGNFPGRFSGRQFSNSRSEMNVSTLELGDSALYLCASSLDGQAYEQYFGPGTRLTVT.

This clonotype was recorded many times. The CDR3 DNA follows: TGCAGTGCTAGAGATCTCTCAAAAGAGACCCAGTACTTC. It specifies CSARDLSKETQYF. V usage is TRBV20-1 and J usage is TRBJ2-5, with D hard to call. Germline CDR1 is DFQATT and CDR2 is SNEGSKA (reference sequence). This CDR3 has 13 amino acids. The ends were cut back, 0 bases at V and 3 bases at J, with 8 bases in the middle.

This sequence joins TRBV11-2 and TRBJ2-4; D might be TRBD2 (5 bases). The ends were cut back, 0 bases at V and 5 bases at J, with 14 bases in the middle. CDR1 and CDR2 (germline): SGHAT, FQNNGV. CDR3 length: 16 residues. CDR3: CASSLENGVEENIQYF. In nucleotides, the CDR3 is TGTGCCAGCAGCTTAGAGAACGGGGTTGAAGAAAACATTCAGTACTTC.